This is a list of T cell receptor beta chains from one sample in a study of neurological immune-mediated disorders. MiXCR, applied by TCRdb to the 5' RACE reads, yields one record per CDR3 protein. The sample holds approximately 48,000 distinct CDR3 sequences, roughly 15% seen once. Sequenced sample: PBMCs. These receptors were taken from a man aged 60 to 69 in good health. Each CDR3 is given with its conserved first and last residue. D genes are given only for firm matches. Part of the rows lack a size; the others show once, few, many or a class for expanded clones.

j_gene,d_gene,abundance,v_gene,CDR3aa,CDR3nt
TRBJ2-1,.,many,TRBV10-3,CAISERGYNEQFF,TGTGCCATCAGTGAGAGGGGGTACAATGAGCAGTTCTTC
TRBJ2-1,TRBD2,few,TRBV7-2,CASSFERGGVFF,TGTGCCAGCAGCTTCGAGCGGGGAGGTGTGTTCTTC
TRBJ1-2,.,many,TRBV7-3,CASSSLGGGGYTF,TGTGCCAGCAGCTCTCTTGGGGGTGGAGGCTACACCTTC
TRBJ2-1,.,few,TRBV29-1,CVMTNPRYNEQFF,TGCGTTATGACTAACCCGAGGTACAATGAGCAGTTCTTC
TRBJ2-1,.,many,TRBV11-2,CASSSGSPDRYNEQFF,TGTGCCAGCAGCTCAGGTTCCCCTGATCGATACAATGAGCAGTTCTTC
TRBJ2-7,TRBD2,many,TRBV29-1,CSVGSSGDGEQYF,TGCAGCGTTGGCAGTAGCGGGGACGGCGAGCAGTACTTC
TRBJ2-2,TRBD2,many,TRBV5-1,CASSLASGATGELFF,TGCGCCAGCAGCTTGGCCAGCGGGGCCACCGGGGAGCTGTTTTTT
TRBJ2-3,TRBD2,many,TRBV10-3,CAIMAGGGNTQYF,TGTGCCATCATGGCGGGAGGAGGAAATACGCAGTATTTT
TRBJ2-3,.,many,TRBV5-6,CASSLYLLDTQYF,TGTGCCAGCAGCTTGTATCTCTTGGATACGCAGTATTTT
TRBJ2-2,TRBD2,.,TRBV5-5,CASSLTSGRAGELFF,TGTGCCAGCAGCTTGACTAGCGGGAGGGCCGGGGAGCTGTTTTTT
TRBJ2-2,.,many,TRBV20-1,CSALRRAGVETGELFF,TGCAGTGCCTTGCGGCGGGCCGGTGTGGAAACCGGGGAGCTGTTTTTT
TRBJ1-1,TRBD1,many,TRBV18,CASSPVQGAIEAFF,TGTGCCAGCTCACCAGTCCAGGGGGCGATTGAAGCTTTCTTT
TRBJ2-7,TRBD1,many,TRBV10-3,CAIRGQDYEQYF,TGTGCCATCAGGGGACAGGACTACGAGCAGTACTTC
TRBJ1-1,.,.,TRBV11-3,CASSPGTNTEAFF,TGTGCCAGCAGCCCTGGGACCAACACTGAAGCTTTCTTT
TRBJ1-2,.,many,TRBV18,CASSPRKGHYGYTF,TGTGCCAGCTCACCAAGGAAGGGTCACTATGGCTACACCTTC
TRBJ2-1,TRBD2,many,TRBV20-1,CSARVLLAGAGYNEQFF,TGCAGTGCTAGAGTTCTCCTAGCGGGAGCAGGCTACAATGAGCAGTTCTTC
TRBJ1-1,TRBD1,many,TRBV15,CATSRDRGLLNTEAFF,TGTGCCACCAGCAGAGATAGGGGGCTGCTGAACACTGAAGCTTTCTTT
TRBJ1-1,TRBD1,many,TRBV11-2,CASSFPGQVFANTEAFF,TGTGCCAGCAGCTTCCCGGGACAGGTCTTTGCGAACACTGAAGCTTTCTTT
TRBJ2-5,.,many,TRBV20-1,CSALITPEETQYF,TGCAGTGCTTTAATAACTCCCGAAGAGACCCAGTACTTC
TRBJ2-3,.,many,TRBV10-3,CAISESRLGDTQYF,TGTGCCATCAGTGAGTCGAGGCTCGGAGATACGCAGTATTTT
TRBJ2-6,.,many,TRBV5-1,CASSSTGNPSGANVLTF,TGCGCCAGCAGCTCGACTGGGAATCCGTCTGGGGCCAACGTCCTGACTTTC
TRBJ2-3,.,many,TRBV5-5,CASSFDVSTDTQYF,TGTGCCAGCAGCTTCGATGTGAGCACAGATACGCAGTATTTT
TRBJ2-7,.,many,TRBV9,CASSRNGEQYF,TGTGCCAGCAGCCGCAACGGCGAGCAGTACTTC
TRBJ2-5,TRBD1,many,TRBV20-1,CSALGTAETQYF,TGCAGTGCTTTGGGGACAGCGGAGACCCAGTACTTC
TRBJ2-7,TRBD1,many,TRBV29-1,CSVGTGGYEQYF,TGCAGCGTTGGGACAGGGGGCTACGAGCAGTACTTC
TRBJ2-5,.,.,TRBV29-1,CSVADSWETQYF,TGCAGCGTTGCCGATAGTTGGGAGACCCAGTACTTC